This T cell receptor beta chain stems from a study of blood T cells in healthy people across ages (dated by TCRdb to the mid-2010s). For the study in its entirety: In model experiments, roughly one uniquely barcoded TCR beta cDNA molecule per two T cells was captured by template switching. Age-related changes in TCR beta repertoire diversity were measured in the study by deep sequencing normalized with unique cDNA molecular identifiers. The donors were split into four age groups: young (average around 16 years), middle-aged (nearly 40), aged (around 67) and long-lived (about 82). The study analyzed two additional independent replicas of 1 million unique cDNA reads from the same blood draw for two donors, one aged 18 to 30 and one aged 80 or older. The full study reports these points: Observed TCR beta diversity per million T cells fell roughly linearly with age, and a significant reduction was already apparent by age about 38. Since profiling was done on bulk unsorted PBMCs, naive and antigen-experienced compartments could not be conclusively compared. Donor CMV infection status was unknown, potentially confounding age-related changes in expanded clonotypes. Total diversity estimates from one million sequenced T cells were considered lower bounds and underestimates. The long-lived group showed more naive CD4+ T cells, fewer expanded clones and increased TCR diversity than the aged group, suggesting age selection. A strong correlation was found between observed TCR beta diversity and the percentage of naive T cells measured by flow cytometry.

The donors were under 40 Caucasian individuals from Russia, aged roughly 6 to 100 years, who were systemically healthy. Each donor gave about 9.7 milliliters of peripheral blood, drawn into EDTA-treated Vacutainer tubes. PBMCs were isolated by Ficoll-Paque density-gradient centrifugation, with at least 6 million obtained per sample. Trizol reagent was used to extract total RNA from the PBMCs, yielding at least 6 micrograms per sample. The percentages of naive CD45RAhigh/CD27high T cells were determined by flow cytometry on a PBMC aliquot from every donor. Receptor libraries were prepared by 5' RACE. These reads were obtained on an Illumina HiSeq 2500. A second roughly 7 to 11 cycle PCR used a sample-barcoded 5' primer and a J-beta primer mix. A template-switch 5' adaptor carrying 12 random nucleotides introduced a unique molecular identifier onto each TCR beta cDNA molecule. Each sample yielded at least 3 million CDR3-containing paired-end reads. First-strand cDNA was synthesized from all RNA with the Mint cDNA synthesis kit, primed by a TRBC-specific oligonucleotide. After uracil-DNA glycosylase treatment, a first 18-cycle PCR used universal primers M1SS and BC2_uni_R on all cDNA. The authors' pipeline ran thus. Normalization of each sample was performed by random selection of 1 million high-quality reads, each carrying a distinct molecular identifier. Reads with shared molecular identifiers were discarded instead of being binned into consensus sequences. MiTCR, run with a Q25 quality threshold and the strictest error-elimination algorithm, handled CDR3 identification, clonotype clustering and error correction. A nonparametric unseen species model with Euler transformation was used to estimate a lower bound on total TCR beta diversity. Through fastp at Q25 and MiXCR, TCRdb rebuilt clones from the public reads, retaining in-frame beta chains. Merged by CDR3 protein, the rows form single entries marked with the most common genes and DNA. The V and J calls were not made by the authors but by TCRdb's processing. In all, the sample holds 750,000 or so distinct CDR3 sequences, and approximately 25% of those were seen once. In total, the top ten clones hold 9.4% of the sample.

On this clonotype: Which antigen it targets is not known. Nothing much larger sits one base from this clone, and base qualities are not available.

The sample also formed part of further work on T cells of mothers and their children. The second study also describes: Donors were nine systemically healthy Caucasian individuals: three mothers and their six children. cDNA synthesis consumed the entire amount of extracted RNA, loaded at about 1.5 ug RNA in each 15 ul reaction. In the second PCR, the M1S primer added sample barcodes and 2-4 random nucleotides. Over 8.5 million TCR beta CDR3 reads came from each mother, compared with 2.5 million to 3.5 million reads from each child. Thymic selection similarly shapes TCR recombination output in related and unrelated pairs, with minor effect from inherited differences. Normalized repertoire overlap was always found to be slightly, but never significantly, higher in related mother-child pairs than in unrelated mother-child pairs. With a sensitivity of approximately 100 clones per million clonotypes, no persistent microchimeric T cell clones were detected. The study used deep NGS to compare TCR beta repertoires of mothers and children, seeking features distinguishing related mother-child pairs from unrelated individuals. Mothers averaged roughly 40 +/- 4 years of age and children averaged around 10 +/- 4 years. After adapter ligation was performed with NEBNext reagents, the libraries were sequenced on an Illumina HiSeq 2000 with 100+100 nt paired-end reads. To prevent cross-contamination, the mother and child libraries were prepared a month apart and were sequenced in separate runs. Each donor had between about 450,000 and 2,100,000 distinct TCR beta clonotypes identified. Naive TCR beta clonotypes were estimated from low-frequency clonotypes matched to each donor's FACS-determined naive share, without sorting.

The receptor was isolated from a boy between 10 and 17 years old in good health. Sequencing was done on a sample of blood.

The DNA reads TGTGCCAGCAGTCCAACGACAGGGAGAGGCTACACCTTC. Its translation reads: CASSPTTGRGYTF. The chain employs TRBV28 and TRBJ1-2; 7 of the junction bases match TRBD1. The germline V gene yields MDHEN for CDR1 and SYDVKM for CDR2. The CDR3 runs 13 residues from the cysteine to the phenylalanine. Just CDR3 DNA is preserved here, 39 bases in frame from base 1. V trim: 5 bases; J trim: 8 bases; unmatched bases: 8.